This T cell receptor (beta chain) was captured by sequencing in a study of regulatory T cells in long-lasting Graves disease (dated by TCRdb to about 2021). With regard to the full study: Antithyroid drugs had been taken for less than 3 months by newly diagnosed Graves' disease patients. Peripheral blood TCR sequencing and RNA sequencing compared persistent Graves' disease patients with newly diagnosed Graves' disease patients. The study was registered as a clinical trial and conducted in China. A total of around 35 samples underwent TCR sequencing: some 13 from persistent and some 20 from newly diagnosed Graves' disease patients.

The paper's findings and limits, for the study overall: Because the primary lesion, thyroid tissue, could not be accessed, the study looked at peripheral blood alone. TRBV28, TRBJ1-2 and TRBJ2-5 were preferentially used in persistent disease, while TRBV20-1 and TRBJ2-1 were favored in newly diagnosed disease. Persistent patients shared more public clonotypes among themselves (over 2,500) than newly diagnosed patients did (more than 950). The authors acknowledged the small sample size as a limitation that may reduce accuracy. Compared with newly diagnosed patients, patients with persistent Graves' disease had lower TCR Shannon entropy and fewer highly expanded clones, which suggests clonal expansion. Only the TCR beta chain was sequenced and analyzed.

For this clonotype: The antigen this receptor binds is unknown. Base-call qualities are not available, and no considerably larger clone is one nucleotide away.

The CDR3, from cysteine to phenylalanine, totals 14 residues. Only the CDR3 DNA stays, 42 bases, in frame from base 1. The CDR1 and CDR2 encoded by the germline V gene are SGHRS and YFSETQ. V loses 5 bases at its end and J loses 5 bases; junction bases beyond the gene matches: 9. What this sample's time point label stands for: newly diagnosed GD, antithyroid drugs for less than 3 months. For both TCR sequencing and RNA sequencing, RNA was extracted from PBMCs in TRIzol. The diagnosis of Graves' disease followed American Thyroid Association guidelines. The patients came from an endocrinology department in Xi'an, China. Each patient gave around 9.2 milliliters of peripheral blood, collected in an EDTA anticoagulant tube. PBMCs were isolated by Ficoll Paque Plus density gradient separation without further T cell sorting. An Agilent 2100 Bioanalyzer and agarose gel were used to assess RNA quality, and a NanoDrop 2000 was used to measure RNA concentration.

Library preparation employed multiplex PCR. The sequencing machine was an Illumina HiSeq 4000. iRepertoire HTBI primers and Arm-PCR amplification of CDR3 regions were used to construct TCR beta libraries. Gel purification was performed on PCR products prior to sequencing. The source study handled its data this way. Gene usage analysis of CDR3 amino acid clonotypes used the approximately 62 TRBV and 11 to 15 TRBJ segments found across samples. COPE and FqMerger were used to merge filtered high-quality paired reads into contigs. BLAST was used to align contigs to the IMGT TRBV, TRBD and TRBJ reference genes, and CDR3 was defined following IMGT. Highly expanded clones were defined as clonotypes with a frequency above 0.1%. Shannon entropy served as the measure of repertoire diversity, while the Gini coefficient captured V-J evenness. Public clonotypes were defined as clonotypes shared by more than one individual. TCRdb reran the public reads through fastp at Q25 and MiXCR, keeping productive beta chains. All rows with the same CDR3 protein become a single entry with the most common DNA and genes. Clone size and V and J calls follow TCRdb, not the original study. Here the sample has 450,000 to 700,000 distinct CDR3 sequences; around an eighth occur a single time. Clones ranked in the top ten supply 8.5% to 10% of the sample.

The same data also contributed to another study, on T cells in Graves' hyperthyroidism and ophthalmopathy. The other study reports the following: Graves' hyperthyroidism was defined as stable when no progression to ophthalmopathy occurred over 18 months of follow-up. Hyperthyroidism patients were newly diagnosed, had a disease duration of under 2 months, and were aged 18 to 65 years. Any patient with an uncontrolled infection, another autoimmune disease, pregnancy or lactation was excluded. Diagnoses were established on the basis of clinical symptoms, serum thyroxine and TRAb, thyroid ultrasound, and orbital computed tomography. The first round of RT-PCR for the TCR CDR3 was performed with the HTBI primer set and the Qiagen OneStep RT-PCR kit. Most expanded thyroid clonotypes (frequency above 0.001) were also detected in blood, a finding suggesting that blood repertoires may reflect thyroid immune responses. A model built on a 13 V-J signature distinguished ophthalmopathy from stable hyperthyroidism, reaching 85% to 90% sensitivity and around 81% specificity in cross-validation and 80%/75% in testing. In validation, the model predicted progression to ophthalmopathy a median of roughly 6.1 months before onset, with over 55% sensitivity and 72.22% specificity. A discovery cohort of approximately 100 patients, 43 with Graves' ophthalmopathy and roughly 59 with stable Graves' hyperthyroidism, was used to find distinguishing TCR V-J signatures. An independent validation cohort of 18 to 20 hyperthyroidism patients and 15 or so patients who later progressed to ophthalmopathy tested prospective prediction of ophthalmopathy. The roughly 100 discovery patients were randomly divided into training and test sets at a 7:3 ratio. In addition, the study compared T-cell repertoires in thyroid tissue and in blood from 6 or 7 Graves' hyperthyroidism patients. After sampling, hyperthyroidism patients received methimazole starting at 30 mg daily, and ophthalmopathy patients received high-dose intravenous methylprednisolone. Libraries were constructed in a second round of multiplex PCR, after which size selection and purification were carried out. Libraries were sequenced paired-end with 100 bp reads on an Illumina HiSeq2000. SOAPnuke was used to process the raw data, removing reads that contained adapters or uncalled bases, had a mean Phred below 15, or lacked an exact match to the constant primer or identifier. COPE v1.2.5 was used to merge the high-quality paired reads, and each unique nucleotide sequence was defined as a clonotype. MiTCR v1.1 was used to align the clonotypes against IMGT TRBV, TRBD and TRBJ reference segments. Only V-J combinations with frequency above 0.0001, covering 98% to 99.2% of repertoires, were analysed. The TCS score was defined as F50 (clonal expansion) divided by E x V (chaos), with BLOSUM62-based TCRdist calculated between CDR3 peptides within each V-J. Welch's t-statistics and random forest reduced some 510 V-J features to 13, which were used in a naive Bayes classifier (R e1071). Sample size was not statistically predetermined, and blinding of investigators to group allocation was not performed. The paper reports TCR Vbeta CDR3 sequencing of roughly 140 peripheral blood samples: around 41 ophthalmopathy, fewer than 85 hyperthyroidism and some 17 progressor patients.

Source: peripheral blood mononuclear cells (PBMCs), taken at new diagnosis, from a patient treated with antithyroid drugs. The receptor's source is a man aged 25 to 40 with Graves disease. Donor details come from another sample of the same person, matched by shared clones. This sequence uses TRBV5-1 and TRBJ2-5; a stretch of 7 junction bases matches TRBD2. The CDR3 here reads CASRASGAGETQYF. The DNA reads TGCGCCAGCAGGGCGTCGGGAGCGGGGGAGACCCAGTACTTC.